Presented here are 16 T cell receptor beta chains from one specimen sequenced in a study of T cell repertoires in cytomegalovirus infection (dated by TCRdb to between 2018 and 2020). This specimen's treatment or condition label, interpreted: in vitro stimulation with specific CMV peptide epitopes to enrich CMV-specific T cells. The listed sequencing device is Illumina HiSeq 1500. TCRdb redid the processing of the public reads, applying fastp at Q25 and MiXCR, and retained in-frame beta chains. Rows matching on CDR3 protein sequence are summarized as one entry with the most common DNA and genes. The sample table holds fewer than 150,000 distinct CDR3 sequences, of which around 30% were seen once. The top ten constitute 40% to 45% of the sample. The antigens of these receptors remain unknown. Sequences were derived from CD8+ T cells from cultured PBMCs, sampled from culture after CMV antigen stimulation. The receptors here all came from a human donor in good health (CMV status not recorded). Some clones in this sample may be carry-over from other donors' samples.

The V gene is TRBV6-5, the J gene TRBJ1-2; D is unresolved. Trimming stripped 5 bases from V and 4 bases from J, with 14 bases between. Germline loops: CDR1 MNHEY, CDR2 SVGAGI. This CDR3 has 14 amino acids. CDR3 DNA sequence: TGTGCCAGCAGTACTGCCAGTAGTCTCTATGGCTACACCTTC. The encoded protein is CASSTASSLYGYTF.

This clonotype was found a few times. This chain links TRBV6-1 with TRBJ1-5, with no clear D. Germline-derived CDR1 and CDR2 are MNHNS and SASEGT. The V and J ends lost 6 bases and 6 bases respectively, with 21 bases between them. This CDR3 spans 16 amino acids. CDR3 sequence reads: CASRPHPQAASQPQHF. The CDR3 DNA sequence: TGTGCCAGCAGACCTCATCCGCAGGCGGCGAGTCAGCCCCAGCATTTT.

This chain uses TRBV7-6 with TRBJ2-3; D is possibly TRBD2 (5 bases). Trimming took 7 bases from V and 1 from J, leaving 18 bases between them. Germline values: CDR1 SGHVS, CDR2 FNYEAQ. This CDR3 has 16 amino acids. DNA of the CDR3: TGTGCCAGCACCCATGTCGCGGGTTTGGGCACAGATACGCAGTATTTT. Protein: CASTHVAGLGTDTQYF.

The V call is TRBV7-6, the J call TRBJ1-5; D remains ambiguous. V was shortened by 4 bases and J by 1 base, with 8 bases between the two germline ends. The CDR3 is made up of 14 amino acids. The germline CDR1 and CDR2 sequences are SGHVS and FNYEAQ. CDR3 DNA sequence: TGTGCCAGCAGCTCGATCGAGAGCAATCAGCCCCAGCATTTT. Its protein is CASSSIESNQPQHF.

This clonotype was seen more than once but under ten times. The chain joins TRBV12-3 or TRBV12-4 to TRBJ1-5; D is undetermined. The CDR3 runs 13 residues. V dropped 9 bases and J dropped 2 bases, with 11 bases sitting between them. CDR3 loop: CASNSDGNQPQHF. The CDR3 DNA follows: TGTGCCAGTAACAGCGATGGCAATCAGCCCCAGCATTTT.

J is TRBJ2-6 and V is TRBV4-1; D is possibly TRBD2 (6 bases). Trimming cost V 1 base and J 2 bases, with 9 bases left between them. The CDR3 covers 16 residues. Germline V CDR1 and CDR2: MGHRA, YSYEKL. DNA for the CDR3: TGCGCCAGCAGCCAAGTCGCGGGGCCTGGGGCCAACGTCCTGACTTTC. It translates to CASSQVAGPGANVLTF.

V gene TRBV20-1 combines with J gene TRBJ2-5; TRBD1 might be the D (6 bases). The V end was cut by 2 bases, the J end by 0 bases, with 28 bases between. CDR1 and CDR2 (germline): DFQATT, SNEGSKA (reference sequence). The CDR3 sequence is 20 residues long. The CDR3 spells CSARPDPGWGRTEYQETQYF. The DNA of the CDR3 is TGCAGTGCTAGACCTGACCCGGGGTGGGGGCGCACAGAGTACCAAGAGACCCAGTACTTC.

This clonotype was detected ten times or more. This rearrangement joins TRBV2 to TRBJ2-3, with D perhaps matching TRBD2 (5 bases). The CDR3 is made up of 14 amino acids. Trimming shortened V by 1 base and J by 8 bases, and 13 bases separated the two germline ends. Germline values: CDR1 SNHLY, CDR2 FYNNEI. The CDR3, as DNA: TGTGCCAGCAGTGAAGGACGGGGTCGGGTTACGCAGTATTTT. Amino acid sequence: CASSEGRGRVTQYF.

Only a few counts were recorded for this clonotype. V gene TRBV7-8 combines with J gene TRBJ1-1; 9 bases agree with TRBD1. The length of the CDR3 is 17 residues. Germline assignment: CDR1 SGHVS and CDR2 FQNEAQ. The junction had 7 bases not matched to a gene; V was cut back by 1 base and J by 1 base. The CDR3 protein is CASSLERDRVRNTEAFF. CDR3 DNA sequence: TGTGCCAGCAGCTTAGAAAGGGACAGGGTGCGGAACACTGAAGCTTTCTTT.

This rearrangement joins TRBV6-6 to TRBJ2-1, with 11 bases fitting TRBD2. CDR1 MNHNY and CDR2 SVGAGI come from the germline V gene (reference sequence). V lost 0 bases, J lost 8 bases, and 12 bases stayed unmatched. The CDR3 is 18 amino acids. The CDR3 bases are TGTGCCAGCAGTTACTCGAGGCTAGCGGGGGGCCCCCCGTATGAGCAGTTCTTC. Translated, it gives CASSYSRLAGGPPYEQFF.

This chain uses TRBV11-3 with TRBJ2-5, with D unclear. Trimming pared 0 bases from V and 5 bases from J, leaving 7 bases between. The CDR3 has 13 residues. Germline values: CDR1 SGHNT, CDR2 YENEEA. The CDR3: CASSLDSRETQYF. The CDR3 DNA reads TGTGCCAGCAGCTTAGATTCTCGGGAGACCCAGTACTTC.

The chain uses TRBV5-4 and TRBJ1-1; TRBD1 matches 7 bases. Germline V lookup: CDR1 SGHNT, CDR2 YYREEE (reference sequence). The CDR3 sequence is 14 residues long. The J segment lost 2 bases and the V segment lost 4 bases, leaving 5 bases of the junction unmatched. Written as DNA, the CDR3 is TGTGCCAGCAGCCTAGGACAGGTAAACACTGAAGCTTTCTTT. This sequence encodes CASSLGQVNTEAFF. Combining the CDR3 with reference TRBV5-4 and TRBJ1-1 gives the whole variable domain ETGVTQSPTHLIKTRGQQVTLRCSSQSGHNTVSWYQQALGQGPQFIFQYYREEENGRGNFPPRFSGLQFPNYSSELNVNALELDDSALYLCASSLGQVNTEAFFGQGTRLTVV.

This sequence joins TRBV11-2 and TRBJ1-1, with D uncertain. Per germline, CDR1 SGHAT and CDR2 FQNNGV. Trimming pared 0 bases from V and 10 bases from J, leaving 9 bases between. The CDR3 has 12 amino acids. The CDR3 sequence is CASSLEGKGAFF. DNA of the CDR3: TGTGCCAGCAGCTTAGAGGGTAAGGGAGCTTTCTTT.

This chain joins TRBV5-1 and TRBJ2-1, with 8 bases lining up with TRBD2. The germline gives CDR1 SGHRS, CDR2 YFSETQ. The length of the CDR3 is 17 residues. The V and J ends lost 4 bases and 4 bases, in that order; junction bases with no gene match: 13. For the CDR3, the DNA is TGCGCCAGCAGCATTACCGGGACTAGTTCTATTTACAATGAGCAGTTCTTC. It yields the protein CASSITGTSSIYNEQFF.

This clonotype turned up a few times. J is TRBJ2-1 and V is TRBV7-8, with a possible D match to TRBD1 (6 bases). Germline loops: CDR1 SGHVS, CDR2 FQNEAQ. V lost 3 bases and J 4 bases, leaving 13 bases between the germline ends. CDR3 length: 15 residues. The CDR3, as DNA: TGTGCCAGCAGCTTTGAACAGGGAGAATACAATGAGCAGTTCTTC. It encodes CASSFEQGEYNEQFF.

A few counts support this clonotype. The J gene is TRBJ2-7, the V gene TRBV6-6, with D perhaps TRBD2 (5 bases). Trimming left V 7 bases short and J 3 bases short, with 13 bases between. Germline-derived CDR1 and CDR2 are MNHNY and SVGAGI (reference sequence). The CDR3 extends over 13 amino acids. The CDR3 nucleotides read TGTGCCAGCACGAGGGCTCTTAGCTACGAGCAGTACTTC. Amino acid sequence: CASTRALSYEQYF.